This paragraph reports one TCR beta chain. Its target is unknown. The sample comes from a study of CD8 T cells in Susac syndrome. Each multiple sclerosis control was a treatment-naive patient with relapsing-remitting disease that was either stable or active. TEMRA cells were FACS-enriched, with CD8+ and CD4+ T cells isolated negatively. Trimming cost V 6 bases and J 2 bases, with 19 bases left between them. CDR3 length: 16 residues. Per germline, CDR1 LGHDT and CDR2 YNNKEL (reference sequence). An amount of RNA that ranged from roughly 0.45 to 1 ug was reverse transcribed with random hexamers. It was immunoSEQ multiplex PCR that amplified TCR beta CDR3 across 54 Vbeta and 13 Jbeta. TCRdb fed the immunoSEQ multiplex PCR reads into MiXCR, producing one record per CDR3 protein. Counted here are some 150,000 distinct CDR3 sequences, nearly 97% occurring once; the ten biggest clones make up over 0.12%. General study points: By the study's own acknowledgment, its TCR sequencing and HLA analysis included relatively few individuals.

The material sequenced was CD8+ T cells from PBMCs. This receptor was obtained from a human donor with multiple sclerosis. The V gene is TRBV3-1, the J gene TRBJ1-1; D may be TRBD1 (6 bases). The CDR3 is CASRPRTGQYNTEAFF. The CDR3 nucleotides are TGTGCCAGCAGGCCACGTACCGGACAGTACAACACTGAAGCTTTCTTT.